The 7 T cell receptor beta chains below come from one sample, sequenced in a study of shared clonotypes between healthy human individuals. Measured with immunoSEQ multiplex PCR; TCRdb has only the in-frame clones, and not every one. Of around 200,000 clones in the sample, just under 95% are singletons; the top ten hold 0.067%. The sample was naive CD4+ T cells sorted from blood. Subset defined: CD45RA+ positively selected. Receptors were obtained from a woman in her twenties or thirties in good health.

This rearrangement joins TRBV19 to TRBJ2-7, with 10 bases lining up with TRBD2. With V trimmed by 5 bases and J by 3 bases, 7 bases remained unmatched. This CDR3 is built from 15 residues. Germline V CDR1 and CDR2: LNHDA, SQIVND (reference sequence). CDR3: CASSYLLAGLYEQYF. CDR3 nucleotide sequence: TGTGCCAGTAGTTACTTACTAGCGGGACTCTACGAGCAGTACTTC. Full variable domain (missing parts from reference TRBV19 and TRBJ2-7): DGGITQSPKYLFRKEGQNVTLSCEQNLNHDAMYWYRQDPGQGLRLIYYSQIVNDFQKGDIAEGYSVSREKKESFPLTVTSAQKNPTAFYLCASSYLLAGLYEQYFGPGTRLTVT.

The rearrangement uses TRBV29-1 and TRBJ2-1; D might be TRBD1 (6 bases). The CDR3 spans 12 residues. V was pared by 5 bases and J by 10 bases, with 15 bases between. Germline CDR1 reads SQVTM; CDR2 reads ANQGSEA. This CDR3 is CSVRPWGQEQFF. The CDR3 nucleotides read TGCAGCGTTCGGCCTTGGGGGCAGGAGCAGTTCTTC.

The chain employs TRBV4-2 and TRBJ2-5; 8 nucleotides line up with TRBD1. The DNA end is more similar to TRBJ2-7, so the J call may be wrong. Germline values: CDR1 LGHNA, CDR2 YNFKEQ. CDR3 length: 15 amino acids. The CDR3 bases are TGTGCCAGCAGCCAAGATGCAGACAGGGGTTACGAGCAGTACTTC. Amino acids: CASSQDADRGYEQYF.

The chain links TRBV25-1 to TRBJ2-1; TRBD2 matches at 7 bases. Trimming took 3 bases from V and 4 from J; bases not matched to a gene: 15. Germline V gene data show CDR1 as MGHDK and CDR2 as SYGVNS. This CDR3 is built from 18 residues. CDR3 DNA sequence: TGTGCCAGCAGTGACCCTACGGCCGGGGCGGGAGCTTACAATGAGCAGTTCTTC. Translated: CASSDPTAGAGAYNEQFF.

J is TRBJ2-1 and V is TRBV5-1; D unresolved. The CDR3 loop spans 13 amino acids. With 0 bases removed from V and 6 bases from J, the gap between germline ends came to 7 bases. The germline CDR1 and CDR2 sequences are SGHRS and YFSETQ. The chain's CDR3 is CASSLASANEQFF. Written as DNA, the CDR3 is TGCGCCAGCAGCTTGGCCTCTGCCAATGAGCAGTTCTTC.

The chain carries TRBV25-1 and TRBJ2-7, with D unresolved. The CDR3 loop spans 15 amino acids. V shed 5 bases and J shed 2 bases, with 16 bases lying between them. Germline V CDR1 and CDR2: MGHDK, SYGVNS. CDR3 DNA: TGTGCCAGCAGTATCCCTCGACACGGAGCCTACGAGCAGTACTTC. It codes for CASSIPRHGAYEQYF.

The CDR3 DNA is TGTGCCAGCAGCTTAATGAGTGGGGGGATCTACGAGCAGTACTTC. As protein: CASSLMSGGIYEQYF. The chain is built from TRBV7-8 and TRBJ2-7; tentatively, D is TRBD2 (6 bases). V dropped 2 bases and J dropped 3 bases, with 14 bases sitting between them. Germline assignment: CDR1 SGHVS and CDR2 FQNEAQ. This CDR3 has 15 amino acids.